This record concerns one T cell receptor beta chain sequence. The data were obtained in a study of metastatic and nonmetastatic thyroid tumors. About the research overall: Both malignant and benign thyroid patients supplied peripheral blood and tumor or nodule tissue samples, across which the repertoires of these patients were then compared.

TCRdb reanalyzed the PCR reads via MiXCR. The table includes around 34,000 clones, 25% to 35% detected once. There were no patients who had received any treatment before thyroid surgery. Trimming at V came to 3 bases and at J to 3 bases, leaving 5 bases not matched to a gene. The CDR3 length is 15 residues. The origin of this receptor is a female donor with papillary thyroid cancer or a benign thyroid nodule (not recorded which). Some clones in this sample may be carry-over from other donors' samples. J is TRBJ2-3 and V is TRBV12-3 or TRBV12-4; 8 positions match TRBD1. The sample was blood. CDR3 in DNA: TGTGCCAGCAGTTTTTCAACAGGGGGTACAGATACGCAGTATTTT. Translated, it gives CASSFSTGGTDTQYF.